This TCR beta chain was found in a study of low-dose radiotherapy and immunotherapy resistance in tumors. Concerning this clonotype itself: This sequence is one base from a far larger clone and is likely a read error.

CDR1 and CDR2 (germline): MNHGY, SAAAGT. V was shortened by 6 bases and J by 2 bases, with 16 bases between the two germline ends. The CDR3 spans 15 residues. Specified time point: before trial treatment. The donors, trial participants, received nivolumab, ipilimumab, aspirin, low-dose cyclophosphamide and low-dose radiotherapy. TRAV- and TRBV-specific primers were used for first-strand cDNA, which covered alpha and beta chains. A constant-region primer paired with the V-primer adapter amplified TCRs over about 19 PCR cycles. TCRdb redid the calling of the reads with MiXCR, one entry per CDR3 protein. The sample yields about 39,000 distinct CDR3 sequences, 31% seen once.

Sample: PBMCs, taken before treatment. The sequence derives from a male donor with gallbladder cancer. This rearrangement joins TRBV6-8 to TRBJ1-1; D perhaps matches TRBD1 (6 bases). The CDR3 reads CASSGEDSCNTEAFF. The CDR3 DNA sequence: TGTGCCAGCAGCGGAGAGGACAGTTGCAACACTGAAGCTTTCTTT.